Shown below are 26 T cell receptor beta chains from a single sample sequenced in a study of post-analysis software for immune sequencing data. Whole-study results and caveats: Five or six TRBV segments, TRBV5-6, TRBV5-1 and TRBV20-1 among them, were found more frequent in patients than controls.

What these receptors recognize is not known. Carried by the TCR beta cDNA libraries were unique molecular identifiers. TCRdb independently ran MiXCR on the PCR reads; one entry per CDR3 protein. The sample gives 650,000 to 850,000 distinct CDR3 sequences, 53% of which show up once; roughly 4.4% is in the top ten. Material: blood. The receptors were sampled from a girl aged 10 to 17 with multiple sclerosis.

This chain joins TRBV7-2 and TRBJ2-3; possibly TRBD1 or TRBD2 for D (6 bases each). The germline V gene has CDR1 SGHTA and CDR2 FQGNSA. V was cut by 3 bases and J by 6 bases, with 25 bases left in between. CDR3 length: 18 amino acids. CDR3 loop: CASSFLGFRQAGGDTQYF. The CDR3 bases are TGTGCCAGCAGCTTCTTAGGGTTCAGACAGGCCGGAGGGGATACGCAGTATTTT.

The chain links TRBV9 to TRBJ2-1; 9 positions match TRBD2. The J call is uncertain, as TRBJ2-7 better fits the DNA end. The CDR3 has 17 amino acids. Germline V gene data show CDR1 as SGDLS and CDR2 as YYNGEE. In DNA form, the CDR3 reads TGTGCCAGCAGCGCGGGACTAGCAGACCCCTCCTACAATGAGCAGTACTTC. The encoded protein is CASSAGLADPSYNEQYF.

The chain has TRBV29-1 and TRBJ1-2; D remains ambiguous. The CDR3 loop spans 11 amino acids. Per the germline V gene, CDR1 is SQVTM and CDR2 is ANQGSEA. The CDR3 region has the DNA TGCAGTGTCCACCCGGAGGGTGGCTACACCTTC. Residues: CSVHPEGGYTF.

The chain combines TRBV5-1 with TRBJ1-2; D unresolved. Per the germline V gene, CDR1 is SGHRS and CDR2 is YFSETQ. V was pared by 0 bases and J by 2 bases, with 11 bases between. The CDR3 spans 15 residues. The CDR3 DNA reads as TGCGCCAGCAGCTTGGGCACCTCAGCCAACTATGGCTACACCTTC. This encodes CASSLGTSANYGYTF.

CDR3 sequence reads: CSARRYNEQFF. Here the CDR3 DNA reads TGCAGTGCAAGGAGGTACAATGAGCAGTTCTTC. The chain uses TRBV20-1 and TRBJ2-1; tentatively, D is TRBD2 (5 bases). This CDR3 is built from 11 residues. Germline V gene lookup returns CDR1 DFQATT and CDR2 SNEGSKA (reference sequence). Deletions cut 6 bases from V and 4 bases from J, with 7 bases between.

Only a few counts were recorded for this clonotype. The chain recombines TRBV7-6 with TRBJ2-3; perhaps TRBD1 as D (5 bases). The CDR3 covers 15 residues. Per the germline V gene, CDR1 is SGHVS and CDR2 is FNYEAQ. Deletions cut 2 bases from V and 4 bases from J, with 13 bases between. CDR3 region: CASSLYSLGPDTQYF. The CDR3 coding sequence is TGTGCCAGCAGCTTATATTCCTTGGGGCCAGATACGCAGTATTTT. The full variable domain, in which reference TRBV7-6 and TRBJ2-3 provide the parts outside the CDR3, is GAGVSQSPRYKVTKRGQDVALRCDPISGHVSLYWYRQALGQGPEFLTYFNYEAQQDKSGLPNDRFSAERPEGSISTLTIQRTEQRDSAMYRCASSLYSLGPDTQYFGPGTRLTVL.

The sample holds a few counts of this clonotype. The CDR3 DNA follows: TGTGCCAGCAGTGATTCATCCGCTGGGGCCAACGTCCTGACTTTC. Protein sequence: CASSDSSAGANVLTF. The chain is built from TRBV6-4 and TRBJ2-6; D gene uncertain. The CDR3 runs 15 residues. Germline assignment: CDR1 MRHNA and CDR2 SNTAGT. V dropped 3 bases and J dropped 2 bases, with 8 bases sitting between them.

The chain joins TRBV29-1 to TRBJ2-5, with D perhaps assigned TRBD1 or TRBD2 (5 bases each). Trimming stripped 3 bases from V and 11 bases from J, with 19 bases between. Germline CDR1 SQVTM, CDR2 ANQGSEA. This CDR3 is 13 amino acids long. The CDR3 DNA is TGCAGCGTTGACTTGGCCGGGACGTGGGAGCAGTACTTC. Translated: CSVDLAGTWEQYF.

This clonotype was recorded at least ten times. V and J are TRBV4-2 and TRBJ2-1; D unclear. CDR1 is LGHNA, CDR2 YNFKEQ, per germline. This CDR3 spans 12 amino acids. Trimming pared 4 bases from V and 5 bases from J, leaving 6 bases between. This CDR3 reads CASSPPHNEQFF. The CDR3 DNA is TGTGCCAGCAGCCCACCACACAATGAGCAGTTCTTC.

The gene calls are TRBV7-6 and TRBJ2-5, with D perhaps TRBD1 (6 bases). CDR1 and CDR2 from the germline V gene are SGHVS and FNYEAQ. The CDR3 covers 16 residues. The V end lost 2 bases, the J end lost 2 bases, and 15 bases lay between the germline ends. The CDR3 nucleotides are TGTGCCAGCAGCTTATCATCTAGGACAGCACAAGAGACCCAGTACTTC. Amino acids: CASSLSSRTAQETQYF.

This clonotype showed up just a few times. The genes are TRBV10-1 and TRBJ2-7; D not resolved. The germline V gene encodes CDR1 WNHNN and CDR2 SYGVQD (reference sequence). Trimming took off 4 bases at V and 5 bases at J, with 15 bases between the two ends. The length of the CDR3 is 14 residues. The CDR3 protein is CASSVDVRPNEQYF. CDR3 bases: TGCGCCAGCAGTGTGGACGTCCGTCCCAACGAGCAGTACTTC.

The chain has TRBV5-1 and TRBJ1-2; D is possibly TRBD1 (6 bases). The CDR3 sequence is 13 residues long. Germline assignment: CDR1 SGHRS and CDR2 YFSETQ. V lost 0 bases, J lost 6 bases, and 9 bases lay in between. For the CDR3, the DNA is TGCGCCAGCAGCTTGGGGACAGAAAATGGCTACACCTTC. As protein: CASSLGTENGYTF. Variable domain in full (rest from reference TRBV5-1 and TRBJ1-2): KAGVTQTPRYLIKTRGQQVTLSCSPISGHRSVSWYQQTPGQGLQFLFEYFSETQRNKGNFPGRFSGRQFSNSRSEMNVSTLELGDSALYLCASSLGTENGYTFGSGTRLTVV.

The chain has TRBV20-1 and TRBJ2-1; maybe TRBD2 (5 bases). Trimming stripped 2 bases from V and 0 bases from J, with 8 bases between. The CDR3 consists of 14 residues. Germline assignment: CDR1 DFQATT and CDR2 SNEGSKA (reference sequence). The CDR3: CSARILDSYNEQFF. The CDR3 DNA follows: TGCAGTGCTAGAATACTAGACTCCTACAATGAGCAGTTCTTC.

CDR3 nucleotide sequence: TGTGCCAGCAGCCCAACACCGAACACTGAAGCTTTCTTT. Protein sequence: CASSPTPNTEAFF. This chain connects TRBV7-3 to TRBJ1-1; unclear D gene. Germline V gene data show CDR1 as SGHTA and CDR2 as FQGTGA. V gave up 5 bases and J gave up 1 base, with 8 bases separating them. The CDR3 is 13 amino acids.

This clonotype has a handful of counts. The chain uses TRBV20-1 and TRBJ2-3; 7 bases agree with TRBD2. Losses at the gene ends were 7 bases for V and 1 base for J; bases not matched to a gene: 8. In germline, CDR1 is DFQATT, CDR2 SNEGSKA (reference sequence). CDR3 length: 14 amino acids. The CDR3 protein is CSVTSAQGTDTQYF. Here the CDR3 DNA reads TGCAGTGTAACTAGCGCACAGGGCACAGATACGCAGTATTTT.

In DNA, the CDR3 is TGTGCCAGCAGCCGTAGGACAGTTTTTGACGAGCAGTACTTC. Translating gives CASSRRTVFDEQYF. The chain recombines TRBV7-2 with TRBJ2-5, with TRBD1 as a possible D gene (6 bases). With the DNA end fitting TRBJ2-7 better, the J assignment may be wrong. The CDR3 length is 14 residues. Germline CDR1 is SGHTA and CDR2 is FQGNSA.

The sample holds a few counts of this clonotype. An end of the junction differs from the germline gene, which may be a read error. CDR3 nucleotide sequence: TGTGCCGGCAGTTTAGGACAGGGGATAGGGAATAAACGTTACAATGAGCAGTTCTTC. Amino acids: CAGSLGQGIGNKRYNEQFF. The chain has TRBV12-3 or TRBV12-4 and TRBJ2-1; 9 bases map to TRBD1. The CDR3 is 19 residues long.

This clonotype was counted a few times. The CDR3 DNA follows: TGCAGCGTCCTAGGGCAGAAATTGGACGAGCAGTACTTC. Translated, it gives CSVLGQKLDEQYF. The V call is TRBV29-1, the J call TRBJ2-7; D remains ambiguous. V shed 6 bases and J shed 5 bases, with 17 bases lying between them. The CDR3 has 13 amino acids. CDR1 SQVTM and CDR2 ANQGSEA come from the germline V gene.

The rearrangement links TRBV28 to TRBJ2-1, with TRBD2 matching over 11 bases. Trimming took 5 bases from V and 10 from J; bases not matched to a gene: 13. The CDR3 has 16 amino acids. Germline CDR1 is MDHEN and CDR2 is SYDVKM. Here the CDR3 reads CASSLTSGGGPREQFF. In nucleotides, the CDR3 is TGTGCCAGCAGTCTCACTAGCGGGGGCGGCCCAAGGGAGCAGTTCTTC. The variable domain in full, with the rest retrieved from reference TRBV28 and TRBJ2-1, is DVKVTQSSRYLVKRTGEKVFLECVQDMDHENMFWYRQDPGLGLRLIYFSYDVKMKEKGDIPEGYSVSREKKERFSLILESASTNQTSMYLCASSLTSGGGPREQFFGPGTRLTVL.

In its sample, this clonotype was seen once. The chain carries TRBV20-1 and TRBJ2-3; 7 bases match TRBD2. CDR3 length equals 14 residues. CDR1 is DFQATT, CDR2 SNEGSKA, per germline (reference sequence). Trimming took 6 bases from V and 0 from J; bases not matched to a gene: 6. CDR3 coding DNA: TGCAGTGCCACACTAGCGTCAAGCACAGATACGCAGTATTTT. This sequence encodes CSATLASSTDTQYF.

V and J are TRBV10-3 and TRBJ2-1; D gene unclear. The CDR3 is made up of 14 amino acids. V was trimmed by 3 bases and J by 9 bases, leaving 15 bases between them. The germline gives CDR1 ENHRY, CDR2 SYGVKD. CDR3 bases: TGTGCCATCAGTGACCGCGATTTAGTTCTTGAGCAGTTCTTC. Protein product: CAISDRDLVLEQFF.

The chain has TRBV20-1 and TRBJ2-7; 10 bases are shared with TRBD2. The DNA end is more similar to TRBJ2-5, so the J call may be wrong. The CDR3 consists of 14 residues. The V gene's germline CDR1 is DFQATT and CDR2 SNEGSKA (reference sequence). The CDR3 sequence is CSASPSGGWETQYF. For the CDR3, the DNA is TGCAGTGCTAGTCCTAGCGGGGGTTGGGAGACCCAGTACTTC.

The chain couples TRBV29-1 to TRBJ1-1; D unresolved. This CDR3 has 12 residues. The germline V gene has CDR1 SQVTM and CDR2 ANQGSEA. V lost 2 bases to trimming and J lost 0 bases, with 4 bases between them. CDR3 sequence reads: CSVELMNTEAFF. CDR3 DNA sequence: TGCAGCGTTGAACTAATGAACACTGAAGCTTTCTTT.

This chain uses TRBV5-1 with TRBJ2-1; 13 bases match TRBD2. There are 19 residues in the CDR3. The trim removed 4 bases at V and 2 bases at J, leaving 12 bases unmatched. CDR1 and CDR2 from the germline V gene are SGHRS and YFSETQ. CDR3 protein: CASSGGLAGAPPTYNEQFF. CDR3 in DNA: TGCGCCAGCAGCGGTGGACTAGCGGGGGCCCCACCTACCTACAATGAGCAGTTCTTC.

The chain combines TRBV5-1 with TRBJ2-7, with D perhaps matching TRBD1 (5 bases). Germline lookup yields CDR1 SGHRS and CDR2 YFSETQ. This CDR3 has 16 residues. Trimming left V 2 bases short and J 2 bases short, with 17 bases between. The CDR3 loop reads CASSLDRSSLTYEQYF. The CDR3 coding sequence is TGCGCCAGCAGCTTAGACAGATCATCCTTAACCTACGAGCAGTACTTC.

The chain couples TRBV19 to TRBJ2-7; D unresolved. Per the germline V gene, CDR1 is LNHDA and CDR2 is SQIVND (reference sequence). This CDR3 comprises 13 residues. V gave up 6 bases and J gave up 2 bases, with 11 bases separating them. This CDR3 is CASSAATTYEQYF. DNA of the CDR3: TGTGCCAGTAGCGCGGCCACGACCTACGAGCAGTACTTC.